This T cell receptor (beta chain) was found in a study of T-cell reconstitution after alpha-beta-depleted transplantation in children (dated by TCRdb to 2016 to 2018). Context from the whole study: T-cell immune reconstitution after TCRalphabeta/CD19-depleted allogeneic hematopoietic cell transplantation in children was quantitatively tracked in the study by means of TCR repertoire profiling.

Library preparation employed PCR. The sequencing machine was an Illumina HiSeq 2500. TCR libraries were prepared with molecular barcoding, using unique molecular identifiers to normalize TCRbeta repertoire quantification. TCRdb cleaned the public reads at Q25 with fastp, built clones with MiXCR and kept in-frame beta chains. Every CDR3 protein is listed once, alongside the most common genes and DNA of its rows. Across this sample there are 900,000 or so distinct CDR3 sequences, with about 15% seen only once. The ten largest clonotypes hold roughly 5% of the sample. The treatment or condition tag for this specimen amounts to: allogeneic hematopoietic cell transplantation with graft depleted of TCRalphabeta T cells and CD19 B cells. Transplant recipients were children who received TCRalphabeta/CD19-depleted allogeneic hematopoietic cell grafts. Trimming at the junction amounts to 4 bases on V and 10 bases on J, and the germline ends lie 26 bases apart. Based on the germline V gene (reference sequence), the CDR1 and CDR2 sequences are SGHAT and FQDESV. The CDR3 runs 17 amino acids, cysteine and phenylalanine included. Only the CDR3 DNA is retained, 51 bases long and in frame from the first base.

Overall study results and their limits: In some patients, high TCRbeta diversity at day 60 was attributed to recipient T cells and intrathymic progenitors that had survived conditioning. Over subsequent months, a decline in hyperexpanded clone frequencies was noted, and after one year, T-cell counts and TCRbeta diversity were mostly ascribed to newly produced T cells. About two months after transplant, the apparently early recovery of alphabetaT-cell counts reportedly depended on just several hundred clones that had expanded rapidly and came from non-depleted graft cells.

This clonotype turned up a few times. No antigen is known for it. Base-call qualities are not available, and no considerably larger clone is one nucleotide away. The clonotype comes from a male patient under 18 who had a stem cell transplant for acute lymphoblastic leukemia, so the T cells may come from the graft donor. The sequencing used PBMCs, mostly from graft donor cells, collected 360 days after TCRalphabeta/CD19-depleted stem cell transplant. This receptor chain uses TRBV11-1 and TRBJ2-1; the D region possibly corresponds to TRBD2 (6 bases align). The CDR3 corresponds to CASSSFPGLSQQWEQFF. The nucleotide sequence reads as follows: TGTGCCAGCAGCTCCTTTCCGGGACTCTCCCAACAATGGGAGCAGTTCTTC. Where the CDR3 stops, the reference TRBV11-1 and TRBJ2-1 genes take over; the full variable domain is EAEVAQSPRYKITEKSQAVAFWCDPISGHATLYWYRQILGQGPELLVQFQDESVVDDSQLPKDRFSAERLKGVDSTLKIQPAELGDSAMYLCASSSFPGLSQQWEQFFGPGTRLTVL.